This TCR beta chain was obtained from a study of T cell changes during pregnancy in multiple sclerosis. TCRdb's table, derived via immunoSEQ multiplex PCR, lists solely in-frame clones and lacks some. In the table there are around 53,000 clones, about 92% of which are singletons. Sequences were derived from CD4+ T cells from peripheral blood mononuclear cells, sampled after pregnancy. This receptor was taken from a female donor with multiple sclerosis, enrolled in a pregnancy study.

CDR3 region: CASILRGPRNEKLFF. The CDR3 DNA reads TGTGCCAGTATCTTACGGGGTCCCCGCAATGAAAAACTGTTTTTT. The chain uses TRBV19 and TRBJ1-4; D uncertain. This CDR3 has 15 residues. Germline V lookup: CDR1 LNHDA, CDR2 SQIVND (reference sequence). V lost 7 bases, J lost 5 bases, and 17 bases lay in between.